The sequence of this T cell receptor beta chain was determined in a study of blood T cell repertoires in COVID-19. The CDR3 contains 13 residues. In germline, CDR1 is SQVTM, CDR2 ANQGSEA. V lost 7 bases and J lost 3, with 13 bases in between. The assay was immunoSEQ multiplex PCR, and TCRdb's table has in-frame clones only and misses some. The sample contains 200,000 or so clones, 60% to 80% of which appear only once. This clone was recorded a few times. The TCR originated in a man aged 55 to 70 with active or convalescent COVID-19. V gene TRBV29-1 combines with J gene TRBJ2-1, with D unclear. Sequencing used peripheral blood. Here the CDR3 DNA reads TGCAGCGGGGGTGGAGCTAACTACAATGAGCAGTTCTTC. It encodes CSGGGANYNEQFF.